This TCR beta chain was recovered during a study of neurological immune-mediated disorders. Study as a whole: In a group of some 35 multiple sclerosis patients, 31 had the relapsing-remitting type and 3 had the secondary progressive type.

This CDR3 is 16 amino acids long. Germline CDR1 MNHEY, CDR2 SVGAGI. The trim removed 1 base at V and 3 bases at J, leaving 6 bases unmatched. There are many counts of this clonotype. Every sequencing run produced over 170 million TCR-beta sequences, and the sequences from any one run covered 15-18 subjects. Using its own MiXCR run on the 5' RACE reads, TCRdb lists one record per CDR3 protein. Of 55,000 to 65,000 distinct CDR3 sequences in the sample, roughly 3.5% were seen once. The sequence was collected from a woman in her twenties or thirties with multiple sclerosis. The sequencing input was PBMCs. This rearrangement joins TRBV6-5 to TRBJ2-1; 7 bases fit TRBD2. CDR3 region: CASSYFRGVGYNEQFF. In DNA, the CDR3 is TGTGCCAGCAGTTACTTCCGGGGGGTAGGCTACAATGAGCAGTTCTTC.